This T cell receptor (beta chain) was sequenced in a study of control samples from healthy donors and cancer patients. TCRdb keeps only in-frame clones here, not all; method: immunoSEQ multiplex PCR. Altogether around 160,000 clones are present, 80% to 95% being singletons, with the ten largest covering 4.5% to 6%. V lost 2 bases, J lost 2 bases, and 10 bases lay in between. The germline V gene has CDR1 MNHEY and CDR2 SMNVEV (reference sequence). The CDR3 covers 14 residues. The chain recombines TRBV27 with TRBJ2-7; D not certain. Material for sequencing was blood. The source is a man aged 18 to 30 in good health. The CDR3 loop is CASSLEWTAYEQYF. CDR3 sequence (DNA): TGTGCCAGCAGTTTAGAGTGGACCGCCTACGAGCAGTACTTC.